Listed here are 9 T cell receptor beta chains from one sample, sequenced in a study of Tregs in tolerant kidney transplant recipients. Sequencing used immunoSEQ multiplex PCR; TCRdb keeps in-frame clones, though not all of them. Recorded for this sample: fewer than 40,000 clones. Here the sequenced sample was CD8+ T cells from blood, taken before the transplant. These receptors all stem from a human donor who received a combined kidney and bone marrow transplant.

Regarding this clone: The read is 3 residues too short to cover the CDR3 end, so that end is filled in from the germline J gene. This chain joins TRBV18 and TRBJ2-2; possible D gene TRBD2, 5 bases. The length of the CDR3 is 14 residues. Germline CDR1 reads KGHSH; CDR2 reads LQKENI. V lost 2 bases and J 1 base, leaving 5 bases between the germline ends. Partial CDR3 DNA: TGTGCCAGCTCACCAGGACTGAACACCGGGGAG. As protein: CASSPGLNTGE. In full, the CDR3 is CASSPGLNTGELFF.

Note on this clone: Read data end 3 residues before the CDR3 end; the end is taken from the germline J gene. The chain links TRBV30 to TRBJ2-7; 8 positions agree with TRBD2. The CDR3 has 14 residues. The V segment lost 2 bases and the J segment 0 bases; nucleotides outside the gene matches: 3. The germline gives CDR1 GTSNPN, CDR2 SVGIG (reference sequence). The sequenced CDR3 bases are TGTGCCTGGAGTCCGGGGGGGGGCTCCTACGAG. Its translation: CAWSPGGGSYE. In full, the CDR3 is CAWSPGGGSYEQYF.

The CDR3 sequence: CASSHWTGNSYEQYF. The sequenced CDR3 bases are TGTGCCAGCAGCCACTGGACAGGGAACTCCTACGAG. The chain links TRBV14 to TRBJ2-7; 8 nucleotides align to TRBD1. The DNA ends 3 residues before the CDR3 does, and the rest of the CDR3 is filled in from the germline J gene. Trimming removed 3 bases from V and 0 bases from J; junction bases left unmatched: 4. This CDR3 is built from 15 residues. Germline loops: CDR1 SGHDN, CDR2 FVKESK.

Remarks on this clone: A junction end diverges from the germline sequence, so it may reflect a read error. CDR3: CASSLAYGTNEKLFF. The part of the CDR3 DNA that was read is TGTGCCAGCAGCTTAGCGTACGGGACTAACGAAAAA. V usage is TRBV7-9 and J usage is TRBJ1-4; tentatively, D is TRBD1 (5 bases). The read halts 3 residues ahead of the CDR3 end, with the missing end drawn from the germline J gene. CDR1 is SEHNR, CDR2 FQNEAQ, per germline (reference sequence). The CDR3 extends over 15 amino acids.

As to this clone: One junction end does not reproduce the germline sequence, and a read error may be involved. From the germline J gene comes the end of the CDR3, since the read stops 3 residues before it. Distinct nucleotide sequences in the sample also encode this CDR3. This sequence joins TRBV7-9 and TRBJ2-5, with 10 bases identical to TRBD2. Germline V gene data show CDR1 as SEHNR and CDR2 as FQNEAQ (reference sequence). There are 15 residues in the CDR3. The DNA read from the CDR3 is TGTGCCAGCAGTCCCGGGACTAGCGCCCAAAAGACC. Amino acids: CASSPGTSAQKT. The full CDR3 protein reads CASSPGTSAQKTQYF.

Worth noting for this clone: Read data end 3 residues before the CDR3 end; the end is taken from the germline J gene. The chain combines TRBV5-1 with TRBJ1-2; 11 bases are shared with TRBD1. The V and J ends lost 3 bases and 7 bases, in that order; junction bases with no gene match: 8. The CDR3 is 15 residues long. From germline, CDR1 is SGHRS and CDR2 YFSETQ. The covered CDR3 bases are TGCGCCAGCAGCTACTGGACAGGGGGCACTTCTGGC. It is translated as CASSYWTGGTSG. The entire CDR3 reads CASSYWTGGTSGYTF.

This CDR3 is CASSLYELLETQYF. CDR3 DNA, as far as it was read: TGTGCCAGCAGCTTGTACGAGCTTCTGGAGACC. This sequence joins TRBV7-2 and TRBJ2-5; the D is unclear. The sequenced fragment ends 3 residues before the CDR3 boundary, so the rest is inferred from the germline J gene. Germline assignment: CDR1 SGHTA and CDR2 FQGNSA. This CDR3 is 14 amino acids long. V was pared by 3 bases and J by 5 bases, with 13 bases between.

The DNA read from the CDR3 is TGTGCCAGAACCCGGGCCCCGGACTTCCCC. Translating it yields CARTRAPDFP. The entire CDR3 sequence reads CARTRAPDFPLHF. The chain is built from TRBV2 and TRBJ1-6; D is ambiguous. The read gets to within 3 residues of the CDR3 end, and the germline J gene fills in the rest. The CDR3 spans 13 residues. Per germline, CDR1 SNHLY and CDR2 FYNNEI. The full variable domain, with the rest looked up from reference TRBV2 and TRBJ1-6, is EPEVTQTPSHQVTQMGQEVILRCVPISNHLYFYWYRQILGQKVEFLVSFYNNEISEKSEIFDDQFSVERPDGSNFTLKIRSTKLEDSAMYFCARTRAPDFPLHFGNGTRLTVT.

CDR3 protein: CASSFRVYEQYF. CDR3 DNA, as far as it was read: TGTGCCAGCAGCTTTCGGGTTTACGAG. The chain has TRBV11-2 and TRBJ2-7; D remains ambiguous. The CDR3 end falls 3 residues outside the read, so it is completed with the germline J gene. Germline CDR1 is SGHAT and CDR2 is FQNNGV. The CDR3 consists of 12 residues. Trimming removed 3 bases from V and 4 bases from J, with 7 bases in between.